This passage covers 13 T cell receptor beta chains from one sample sequenced in a study of post-analysis software for immune sequencing data. Unique molecular identifiers had been added to the TCR beta cDNA libraries. MiXCR, applied by TCRdb to the PCR reads, yields one record per CDR3 protein. The sample contains about 460,000 distinct CDR3 sequences, roughly 45% of which appear only once. Overall study findings and caveats: When patients were compared with controls, a handful of TRBV segments were more frequent, TRBV5-6, TRBV5-1 and TRBV20-1 among them.

No antigen has been identified for these receptors. Material for sequencing was blood. These receptors originate from a girl aged 10-17 years with multiple sclerosis.

V usage is TRBV29-1 and J usage is TRBJ2-1, with 10 bases identical to TRBD1. V gave up 7 bases and J gave up 5 bases; unmatched junction bases: 8. The V gene's germline CDR1 is SQVTM and CDR2 ANQGSEA. This CDR3 contains 14 residues. CDR3 in DNA: TGCAGCGGACGGGACAGGGGCGCGCACAATGAGCAGTTCTTC. Protein product: CSGRDRGAHNEQFF.

The chain carries TRBV12-3 or TRBV12-4 and TRBJ1-5; D is possibly TRBD1 (6 bases). The CDR3 contains 16 residues. The V gene lost 4 bases and the J gene lost 6 bases, with 19 bases spanning the gap. CDR3 sequence (DNA): TGTGCCAGCAGTTACAGCGGGACAATGGAAGGTCAGCCCCAGCATTTT. Encoded protein: CASSYSGTMEGQPQHF.

This clonotype was recorded a few times. CDR3 sequence (DNA): TGCAGTGCTAGAGGAGGGACTAGCGGGAGTTTTGAGACCCAGTACTTC. Translation gives CSARGGTSGSFETQYF. The J gene is TRBJ2-5, the V gene TRBV20-1, with 14 bases lining up with TRBD2. Germline V gene lookup returns CDR1 DFQATT and CDR2 SNEGSKA (reference sequence). CDR3 length equals 16 residues. V lost 1 base and J lost 5; bases outside the gene matches: 6.

This chain connects TRBV5-6 to TRBJ2-5, with a tentative D call TRBD2 (6 bases). The tail of the sequence fits TRBJ2-7 better, so the J call may be wrong. The CDR3 spans 16 residues. Germline-derived CDR1 and CDR2 are SGHDT and YYEEEE. The CDR3 DNA follows: TGTGCCAGCAGCTTGGTCGCGGGGCTAGATATTTACGAGCAGTACTTC. Translated: CASSLVAGLDIYEQYF.

In its sample, this clonotype was seen a few times. The chain has TRBV6-6 and TRBJ2-5; D is tentatively TRBD1 or TRBD2 (5 bases each). CDR1 and CDR2 (germline): MNHNY, SVGAGI (reference sequence). Trimming removed 2 bases at V and 5 bases at J, with 12 bases between. This CDR3 is built from 14 residues. CDR3 amino acids: CASSYGTEGETQYF. The DNA of the CDR3 is TGTGCCAGCAGTTACGGGACCGAGGGGGAGACCCAGTACTTC.

Only a few counts were recorded for this clonotype. The J gene is TRBJ2-3, the V gene TRBV20-1; 8 bases map to TRBD2. V gave up 7 bases and J gave up 5 bases; unmatched junction bases: 8. CDR1 and CDR2 (germline): DFQATT, SNEGSKA (reference sequence). The CDR3 runs to 13 residues. The CDR3 DNA is TGCAGTGAGGTGGGTAGCGGGGTAGATACGCAGTATTTT. Translating it yields CSEVGSGVDTQYF.

The chain recombines TRBV20-1 with TRBJ2-1, with a weak D call TRBD2 (6 bases). V lost 1 base, J lost 0 bases, and 19 bases lay in between. This CDR3 has 18 amino acids. CDR1 is DFQATT, CDR2 SNEGSKA, per germline (reference sequence). DNA of the CDR3: TGCAGTGCTAGAGTCGGCGGGGCTCACCCAAACTCCTACAATGAGCAGTTCTTC. Translated, it gives CSARVGGAHPNSYNEQFF.

This clonotype came up a few times. A junction end diverges from the germline sequence, so it may reflect a read error. CDR3 coding DNA: TGTGCCAGTCAGGGGTCAGATATGCAGTATTTT. The encoded protein is CASQGSDMQYF. The chain carries TRBV6-5 and TRBJ2-3; tentative D call: TRBD1 (6 bases). In germline, CDR1 is MNHEY, CDR2 SVGAGI. The CDR3 sequence is 11 residues long.

This sequence joins TRBV20-1 and TRBJ2-1, with TRBD2 matching over 9 bases. Per the germline V gene, CDR1 is DFQATT and CDR2 is SNEGSKA (reference sequence). The V and J ends lost 6 bases and 8 bases, in that order; junction bases with no gene match: 17. CDR3 length: 16 amino acids. The CDR3 region has the DNA TGCAGTGCCCCTAAGTGGGGGACTAGCTTCCTCGATGAGCAGTTCTTC. Residues: CSAPKWGTSFLDEQFF.

CDR3 nucleotide sequence: TGCGCCAGCAGCTTGGGTGCGGGACCGATAAACTACGAGCAGTACTTC. This sequence encodes CASSLGAGPINYEQYF. The V gene is TRBV5-1, the J gene TRBJ2-7; the D gene is possibly TRBD2 (6 bases). CDR1 is SGHRS, CDR2 YFSETQ, per germline. Trimming took 0 bases from V and 3 from J, leaving 16 bases between them. This CDR3 is built from 16 residues.

CDR3 region: CASRNGFIGNEQYF. The CDR3, as DNA: TGTGCCAGCCGTAACGGTTTCATCGGGAATGAGCAGTACTTC. This chain uses TRBV25-1 with TRBJ2-5; D may be TRBD2 (5 bases). The germline CDR1 and CDR2 sequences are MGHDK and SYGVNS. The CDR3 contains 14 residues. V was cut by 8 bases and J by 11 bases, with 24 bases left in between.

The chain recombines TRBV6-6 with TRBJ1-1; 9 bases line up with TRBD1. The V gene end was trimmed by 4 bases and the J gene end by 2 bases; junction bases not matched to a gene: 11. Germline V gives CDR1 MNHNY, CDR2 SVGAGI (reference sequence). This CDR3 has 17 residues. Here the CDR3 reads CASSWETGGSINTEAFF. The CDR3 DNA reads as TGTGCCAGCAGTTGGGAGACAGGGGGATCGATTAACACTGAAGCTTTCTTT.

With respect to this clonotype: Compared with germline, one end of the junction differs, possibly owing to a read error. The chain combines TRBV7-7 with TRBJ2-1; D may be TRBD1 or TRBD2 (5 bases each). Looked up from germline, CDR1 is SSHAT and CDR2 is FNYEAQ (reference sequence). This CDR3 is built from 17 residues. In DNA form, the CDR3 reads TGTGCTAGCAGCTTAGAATCGGGACCGACCTACTACAATGAGCAGTTCTTC. It is translated as CASSLESGPTYYNEQFF.